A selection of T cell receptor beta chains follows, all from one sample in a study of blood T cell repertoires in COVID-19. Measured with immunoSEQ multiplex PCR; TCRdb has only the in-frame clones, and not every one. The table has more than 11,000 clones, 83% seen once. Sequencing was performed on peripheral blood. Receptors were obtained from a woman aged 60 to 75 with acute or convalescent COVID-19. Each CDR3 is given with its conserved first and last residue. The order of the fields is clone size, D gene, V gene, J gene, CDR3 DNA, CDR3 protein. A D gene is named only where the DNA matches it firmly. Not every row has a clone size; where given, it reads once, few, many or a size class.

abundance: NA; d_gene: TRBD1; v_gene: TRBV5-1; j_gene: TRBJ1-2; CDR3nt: TGCGCCAGCAGCCGAGGACAGGGGAAAGGCTACACCTTC; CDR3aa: CASSRGQGKGYTF
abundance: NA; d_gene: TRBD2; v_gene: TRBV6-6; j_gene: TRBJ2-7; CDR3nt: TGTGCCAGCAAGATAAATGGGACTAGCGTCAACGAGCAGTACTTC; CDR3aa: CASKINGTSVNEQYF
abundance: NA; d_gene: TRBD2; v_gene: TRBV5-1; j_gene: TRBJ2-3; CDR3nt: TGCGCCAGCAGCCTCCCAGCGACTAGCGGAACAGATACGCAGTATTTT; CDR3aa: CASSLPATSGTDTQYF
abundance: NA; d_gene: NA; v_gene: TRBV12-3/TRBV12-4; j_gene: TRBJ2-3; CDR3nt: TGTGCCAGCAGTTTAAGGAGGGAGTTATTGTTT; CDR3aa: CASSLRRELLF
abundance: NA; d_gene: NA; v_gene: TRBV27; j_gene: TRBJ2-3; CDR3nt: TGTGCCAGCAGTTTATCTATGGGCGGACTGTCTAATGGGCCGGATACGCAGTATTTT; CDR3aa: CASSLSMGGLSNGPDTQYF
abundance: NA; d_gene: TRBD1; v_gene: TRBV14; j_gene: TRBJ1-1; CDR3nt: TGTGCCAGCAGCCAAGATTTGTTTGGCAGGGGGCACACTGAAGCTTTCTTT; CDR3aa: CASSQDLFGRGHTEAFF
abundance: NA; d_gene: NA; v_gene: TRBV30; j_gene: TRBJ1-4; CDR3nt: TGTGCCTGGAGTGTACAGCGGAGGGGCGAACTGTTTTTT; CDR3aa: CAWSVQRRGELFF
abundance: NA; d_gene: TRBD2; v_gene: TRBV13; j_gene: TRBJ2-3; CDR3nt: TGTGCCAGCAGCATACCGGGACTAGCGGCCTCTCAGTATTTT; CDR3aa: CASSIPGLAASQYF
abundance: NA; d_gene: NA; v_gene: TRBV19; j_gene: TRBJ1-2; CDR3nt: TGTGCCAGTACCCATGGCAGGGAACTTAACTATGGCTACACCTTC; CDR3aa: CASTHGRELNYGYTF
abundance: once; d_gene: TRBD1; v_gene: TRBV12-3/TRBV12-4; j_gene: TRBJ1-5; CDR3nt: TGTGCCAGCAGTCGGACAGGGGGGCAGCCCCAGCATTTT; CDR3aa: CASSRTGGQPQHF